Described below is a single T cell receptor (beta chain) sequence and its context. The record originates from a study of blood T cell repertoires in COVID-19. In the original workflow: Amplification with reference gene primers provided the estimates of nucleated cell counts. The repertoire was sequenced with immunoSEQ multiplex PCR; TCRdb's copy has only in-frame clones and lacks some. Clone size and V and J calls were adopted from that table, with D and trimming inferred from the DNA. The table includes around 60,000 clones, around 92% detected once. Trimming took 5 bases from V and 1 from J, leaving 14 bases between them. The germline V gene has CDR1 LNHDA and CDR2 SQIVND (reference sequence). The CDR3 length is 15 residues.

Sequencing was carried out using peripheral blood. The source of this sequence is a man aged 55 to 70 with acute or convalescent COVID-19. This chain connects TRBV19 to TRBJ1-1; no definite D call. CDR3 residues: CASSLTSAGNTEAFF. The DNA for the CDR3 is TGTGCCAGTAGTCTTACTTCCGCAGGGAACACTGAAGCTTTCTTT. Full variable domain (missing parts from reference TRBV19 and TRBJ1-1): DGGITQSPKYLFRKEGQNVTLSCEQNLNHDAMYWYRQDPGQGLRLIYYSQIVNDFQKGDIAEGYSVSREKKESFPLTVTSAQKNPTAFYLCASSLTSAGNTEAFFGQGTRLTVV.